A selection of T cell receptor beta chains follows, all from one sample in a study of blood T cell repertoires in COVID-19. This table comes from immunoSEQ multiplex PCR, and its TCRdb copy is limited to in-frame clones, with some not included. Of around 310,000 clones listed, 90% were seen once; the top ten hold roughly 1%. Sequencing was carried out using peripheral blood. Receptors were obtained from a woman between 40 and 50 years old with COVID-19, enrolled during active disease. CDR3s include the opening cysteine and the closing phenylalanine or tryptophan. Each record gives: clone size, J gene, V gene, CDR3 length, D gene, CDR3 protein, CDR3 DNA. The D gene is left open where the match is weak. Only some rows state a clone size, as once, few, many or a class for expanded clones.

size: once; J: TRBJ2-7; V: TRBV30; length: 12; D: -; CDR3: CAWSTSSYEQYF; DNA: TGTGCCTGGAGCACATCTTCCTACGAGCAGTACTTC
size: -; J: TRBJ1-6; V: TRBV27; length: 16; D: TRBD1; CDR3: CASSPTGTGYNSPLHF; DNA: TGTGCCAGCAGTCCAACCGGGACAGGTTATAATTCACCCCTCCACTTT
size: -; J: TRBJ2-5; V: TRBV7-2; length: 17; D: TRBD2; CDR3: CASSSRASGGPGRTQYF; DNA: TGTGCCAGCAGTTCCCGGGCTAGCGGGGGCCCCGGGAGGACCCAGTACTTC
size: once; J: TRBJ2-1; V: TRBV4-3; length: 15; D: TRBD2; CDR3: CASSQELASYNEQFF; DNA: TGCGCCAGCAGCCAAGAACTAGCGTCCTACAATGAGCAGTTCTTC
size: few; J: TRBJ1-2; V: TRBV15; length: 14; D: -; CDR3: CATSNRRRDYGYTF; DNA: TGTGCCACCAGCAACAGGAGGAGGGACTATGGCTACACCTTC
size: -; J: TRBJ1-1; V: TRBV6-5; length: 14; D: -; CDR3: CATYNRPANTEAFF; DNA: TGTGCCACCTATAACAGGCCCGCGAACACTGAAGCTTTCTTT
size: -; J: TRBJ1-4; V: TRBV19; length: 15; D: -; CDR3: CASNGGGRKNEKLFF; DNA: TGTGCCAGTAACGGGGGGGGCAGGAAGAATGAAAAACTGTTTTTT
size: -; J: TRBJ1-2; V: TRBV24-1; length: 14; D: -; CDR3: CATSDPAGNYGYTF; DNA: TGTGCCACCAGTGATCCCGCCGGGAACTATGGCTACACCTTC
size: -; J: TRBJ2-5; V: TRBV7-8; length: 13; D: -; CDR3: CASSSGGEETQYF; DNA: TGTGCCAGCAGCTCCGGGGGTGAGGAGACCCAGTACTTC
size: -; J: TRBJ1-2; V: TRBV6-6; length: 13; D: -; CDR3: CASSYGPNYGYTF; DNA: TGTGCCAGCAGTTACGGGCCGAACTATGGCTACACCTTC
size: few; J: TRBJ2-7; V: TRBV3-1/TRBV3-2; length: 14; D: -; CDR3: CASSQDAGIYEQYF; DNA: TGTGCCAGCAGCCAAGATGCGGGGATCTACGAGCAGTACTTC
size: -; J: TRBJ2-7; V: TRBV7-9; length: 17; D: TRBD1; CDR3: CASGELTSVTGGYEQYF; DNA: TGTGCCAGCGGCGAGCTAACGTCCGTGACAGGGGGCTACGAGCAGTACTTC
size: -; J: TRBJ1-1; V: TRBV18; length: 16; D: TRBD1; CDR3: CASSPRGQGANTEAFF; DNA: TGTGCCAGCTCACCACGAGGACAGGGGGCGAACACTGAAGCTTTCTTT
size: -; J: TRBJ2-5; V: TRBV5-6; length: 13; D: -; CDR3: CASSLGRPETQYF; DNA: TGTGCCAGCAGCTTAGGCAGGCCGGAGACCCAGTACTTC
size: once; J: TRBJ2-7; V: TRBV5-1; length: 16; D: TRBD1; CDR3: CASSKGTALSTYEQYF; DNA: TGCGCCAGCAGCAAGGGGACAGCTCTTTCTACCTACGAGCAGTACTTC
size: -; J: TRBJ2-6; V: TRBV28; length: 15; D: -; CDR3: CASSRTGTGANVLTF; DNA: TGTGCCAGCAGTCGTACAGGGACTGGGGCCAACGTCCTGACTTTC
size: once; J: TRBJ2-7; V: TRBV3-1/TRBV3-2; length: 15; D: TRBD1; CDR3: CASSQDGTGPYEQYF; DNA: TGTGCCAGCAGCCAAGATGGGACAGGGCCCTACGAGCAGTACTTC
size: -; J: TRBJ2-5; V: TRBV7-3; length: 17; D: TRBD1; CDR3: CASSLSTTGTGRADQYF; DNA: TGTGCCAGCAGCTTATCCACGACCGGGACAGGTCGGGCGGACCAGTACTTC
size: -; J: TRBJ2-1; V: TRBV24-1; length: 14; D: -; CDR3: CATSERQENNEQFF; DNA: TGTGCCACCAGTGAAAGACAGGAAAACAATGAGCAGTTCTTC
size: -; J: TRBJ2-1; V: TRBV11-2; length: 16; D: -; CDR3: CASSLYMGLDHNEQFF; DNA: TGTGCCAGCAGCTTATACATGGGACTGGACCACAATGAGCAGTTCTTC
size: -; J: TRBJ2-3; V: TRBV6-5; length: 14; D: -; CDR3: CASSLRGRRDTQYF; DNA: TGTGCCAGCAGTCTGCGGGGACGGCGAGATACGCAGTATTTT
size: -; J: TRBJ1-1; V: TRBV28; length: 18; D: -; CDR3: CASSPTQPTGWMNTEAFF; DNA: TGTGCCAGCAGTCCCACACAACCGACAGGTTGGATGAACACTGAAGCTTTCTTT
size: -; J: TRBJ1-1; V: TRBV6-6; length: 14; D: -; CDR3: CASSYSTANTEAFF; DNA: TGTGCCAGCAGTTACTCGACAGCGAACACTGAAGCTTTCTTT
size: -; J: TRBJ1-3; V: TRBV5-1; length: 16; D: -; CDR3: CASSLGQALSGNTIYF; DNA: TGCGCCAGCAGCTTGGGTCAGGCGCTTTCTGGAAACACCATATATTTT
size: -; J: TRBJ1-2; V: TRBV7-2; length: 15; D: -; CDR3: CASSPRGPTGYGYTF; DNA: TGTGCCAGCAGCCCCAGGGGCCCCACGGGGTATGGCTACACCTTC
size: -; J: TRBJ2-7; V: TRBV4-3; length: 14; D: -; CDR3: CASSQAVSLYEQYF; DNA: TGCGCCAGCAGCCAAGCTGTCAGTCTCTACGAGCAGTACTTC
size: -; J: TRBJ2-3; V: TRBV28; length: 17; D: TRBD2; CDR3: CASSLLFRRGVLDTQYF; DNA: TGTGCCAGCAGTTTATTGTTTCGGCGGGGGGTCCTAGATACGCAGTATTTT
size: -; J: TRBJ2-1; V: TRBV5-1; length: 15; D: TRBD1; CDR3: CASSLPGGSYNEQFF; DNA: TGCGCCAGCAGCTTGCCAGGGGGTTCCTACAATGAGCAGTTCTTC
size: -; J: TRBJ1-2; V: TRBV15; length: 13; D: -; CDR3: CATSRDKLRGYTF; DNA: TGTGCCACCAGCAGAGATAAATTGCGAGGCTACACCTTC
size: -; J: TRBJ1-6; V: TRBV6-2/TRBV6-3; length: 15; D: TRBD1; CDR3: CASSPGGRYNSPLHF; DNA: TGTGCCAGCAGCCCAGGGGGCAGGTATAATTCACCCCTCCACTTT
size: -; J: TRBJ2-3; V: TRBV3-1/TRBV3-2; length: 12; D: -; CDR3: CASSQDSSAQYF; DNA: TGTGCCAGCAGCCAAGATTCTAGCGCGCAGTATTTT
size: -; J: TRBJ1-1; V: TRBV13; length: 15; D: TRBD1; CDR3: CASSLPRQGFTEAFF; DNA: TGTGCCAGCAGCCTTCCGAGACAGGGGTTCACTGAAGCTTTCTTT
size: -; J: TRBJ1-1; V: TRBV2; length: 17; D: TRBD1; CDR3: CASRRDRGLVENTEAFF; DNA: TGTGCCAGCAGGAGAGACAGGGGGCTAGTCGAAAACACTGAAGCTTTCTTT
size: -; J: TRBJ2-1; V: TRBV27; length: 12; D: -; CDR3: CASSFLDNEQFF; DNA: TGTGCCAGCAGTTTCCTCGACAATGAGCAGTTCTTC
size: -; J: TRBJ2-1; V: TRBV5-1; length: 16; D: TRBD1; CDR3: CASSLGGQGTYNEQFF; DNA: TGCGCCAGCAGCTTGGGGGGACAGGGGACTTACAATGAGCAGTTCTTC
size: once; J: TRBJ1-4; V: TRBV18; length: 16; D: -; CDR3: CASSHPAGATNEKLFF; DNA: TGTGCCAGCTCACATCCGGCCGGAGCAACTAATGAAAAACTGTTTTTT
size: -; J: TRBJ1-2; V: TRBV5-4; length: 13; D: -; CDR3: CASSSRESYGYTF; DNA: TGTGCCAGCAGCTCCCGGGAAAGCTATGGCTACACCTTC